This T cell receptor (beta chain) was sequenced in a study of OX40 agonist ivuxolimab in advanced cancers. Overall study results and limits: Some patients without response likewise showed low normalized clonal expansion.

On cycle 4 day 1 and cycle 7 day 1, as well as at baseline, blood was sampled. The protocol was immunoSEQ multiplex PCR, while the TCRdb copy is restricted to in-frame clones and leaves out a portion. In the table there are 60,000 to 85,000 clones, approximately 87% of which are singletons. As regards this clone: Antigen specificity is unknown.

Per the germline V gene, CDR1 is MNHNS and CDR2 is SASEGT. Trimming removed 1 base at V and 8 bases at J, with 15 bases between. This CDR3 has 15 amino acids. The origin of this receptor is an adult with an advanced solid tumor such as melanoma, head and neck, liver or kidney cancer. The chain is built from TRBV6-1 and TRBJ2-1; D tentatively fits TRBD1 or TRBD2 (6 bases each). The sequencing here drew on CD4+ or CD8+ T cells sorted from blood, taken in a trial of the OX40 agonist ivuxolimab. In DNA form, the CDR3 reads TGTGCCAGCAGTGAAGGGGGGGCTGGAGGCGATGAGCAGTTCTTC. It translates to CASSEGGAGGDEQFF.